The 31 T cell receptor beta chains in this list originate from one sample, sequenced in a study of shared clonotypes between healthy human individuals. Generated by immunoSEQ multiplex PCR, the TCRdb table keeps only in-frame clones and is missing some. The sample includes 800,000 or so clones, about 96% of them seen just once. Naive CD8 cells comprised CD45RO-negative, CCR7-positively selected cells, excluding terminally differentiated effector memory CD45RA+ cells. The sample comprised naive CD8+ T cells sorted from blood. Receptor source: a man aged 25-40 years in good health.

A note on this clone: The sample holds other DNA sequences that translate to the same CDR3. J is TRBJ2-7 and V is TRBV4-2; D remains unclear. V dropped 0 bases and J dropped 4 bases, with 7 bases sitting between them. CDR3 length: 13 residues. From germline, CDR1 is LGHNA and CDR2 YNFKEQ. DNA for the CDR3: TGTGCCAGCAGCCAAGATCTAGGGTACGAGCAGTACTTC. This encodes CASSQDLGYEQYF.

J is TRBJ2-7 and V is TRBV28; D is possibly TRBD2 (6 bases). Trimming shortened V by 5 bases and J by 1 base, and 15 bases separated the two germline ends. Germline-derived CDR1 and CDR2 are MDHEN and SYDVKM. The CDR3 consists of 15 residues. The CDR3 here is CASSRRAGLSYEQYF. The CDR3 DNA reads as TGTGCCAGCAGTCGAAGGGCGGGATTATCCTACGAGCAGTACTTC.

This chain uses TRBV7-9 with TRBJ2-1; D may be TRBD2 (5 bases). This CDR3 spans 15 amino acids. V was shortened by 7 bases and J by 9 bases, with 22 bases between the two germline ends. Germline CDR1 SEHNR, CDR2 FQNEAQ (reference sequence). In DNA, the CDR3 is TGTGCCAGCACCCCCCTAGCCGGAGGAGATGGTGAGCAGTTCTTC. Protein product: CASTPLAGGDGEQFF.

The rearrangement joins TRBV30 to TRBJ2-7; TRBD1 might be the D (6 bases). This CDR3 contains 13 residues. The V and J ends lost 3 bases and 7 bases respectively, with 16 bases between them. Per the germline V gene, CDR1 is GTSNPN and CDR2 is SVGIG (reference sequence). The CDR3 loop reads CAWSHLIGGEQYF. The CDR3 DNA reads TGTGCCTGGAGCCACCTAATAGGGGGTGAGCAGTACTTC.

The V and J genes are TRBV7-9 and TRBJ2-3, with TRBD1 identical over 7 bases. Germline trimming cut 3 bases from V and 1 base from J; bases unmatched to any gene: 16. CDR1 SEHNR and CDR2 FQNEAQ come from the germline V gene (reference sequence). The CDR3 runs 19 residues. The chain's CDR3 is CASSFPVLVRDRGTDTQYF. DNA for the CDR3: TGTGCCAGCAGCTTTCCGGTGTTGGTCCGAGACAGGGGCACAGATACGCAGTATTTT. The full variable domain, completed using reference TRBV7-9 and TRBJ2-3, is DTGVSQNPRHKITKRGQNVTFRCDPISEHNRLYWYRQTLGQGPEFLTYFQNEAQLEKSRLLSDRFSAERPKGSFSTLEIQRTEQGDSAMYLCASSFPVLVRDRGTDTQYFGPGTRLTVL.

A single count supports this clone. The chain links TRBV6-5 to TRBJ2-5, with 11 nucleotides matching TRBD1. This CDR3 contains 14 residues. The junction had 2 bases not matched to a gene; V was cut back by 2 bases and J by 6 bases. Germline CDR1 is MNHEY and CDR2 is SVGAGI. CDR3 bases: TGTGCCAGCAGTTACGGGACAGGGGGGAAGACCCAGTACTTC. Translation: CASSYGTGGKTQYF.

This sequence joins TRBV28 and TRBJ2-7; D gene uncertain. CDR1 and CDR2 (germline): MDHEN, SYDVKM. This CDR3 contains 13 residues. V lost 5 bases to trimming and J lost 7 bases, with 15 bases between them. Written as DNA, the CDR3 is TGTGCCAGCAGTGAATCCGGCCTGGATGAGCAGTACTTC. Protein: CASSESGLDEQYF.

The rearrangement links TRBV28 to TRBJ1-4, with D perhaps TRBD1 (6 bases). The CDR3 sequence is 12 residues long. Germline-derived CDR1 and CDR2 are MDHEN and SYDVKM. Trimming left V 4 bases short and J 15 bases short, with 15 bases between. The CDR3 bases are TGTGCCAGCAGTTACGGGGGCGGATGGGTGTTTTTT. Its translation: CASSYGGGWVFF.

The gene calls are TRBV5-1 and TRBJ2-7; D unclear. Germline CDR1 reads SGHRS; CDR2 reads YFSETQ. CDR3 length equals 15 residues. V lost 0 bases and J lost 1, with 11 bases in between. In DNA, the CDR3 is TGCGCCAGCAGCTTGGTGGACGGAGCTTCCTACGAGCAGTACTTC. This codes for CASSLVDGASYEQYF.

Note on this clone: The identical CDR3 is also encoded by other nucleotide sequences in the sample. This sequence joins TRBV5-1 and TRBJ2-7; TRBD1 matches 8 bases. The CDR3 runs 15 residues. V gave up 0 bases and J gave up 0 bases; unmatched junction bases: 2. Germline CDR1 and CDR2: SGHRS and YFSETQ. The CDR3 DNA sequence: TGCGCCAGCAGCTTGGTCACAGGGGGCTCCTACGAGCAGTACTTC. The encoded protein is CASSLVTGGSYEQYF.

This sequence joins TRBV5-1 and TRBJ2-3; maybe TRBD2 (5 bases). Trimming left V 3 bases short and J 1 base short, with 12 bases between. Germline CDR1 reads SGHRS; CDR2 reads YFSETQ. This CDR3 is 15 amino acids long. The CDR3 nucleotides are TGCGCCAGCAGCTCCGCGGGTCTAGGCACAGATACGCAGTATTTT. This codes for CASSSAGLGTDTQYF.

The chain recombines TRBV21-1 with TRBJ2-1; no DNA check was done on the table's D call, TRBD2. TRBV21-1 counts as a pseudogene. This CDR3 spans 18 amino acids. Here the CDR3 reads CASSKFLAGVCTYNEQFF. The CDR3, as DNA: TGTGCCAGCAGCAAATTTCTAGCGGGAGTCTGTACCTACAATGAGCAGTTCTTC.

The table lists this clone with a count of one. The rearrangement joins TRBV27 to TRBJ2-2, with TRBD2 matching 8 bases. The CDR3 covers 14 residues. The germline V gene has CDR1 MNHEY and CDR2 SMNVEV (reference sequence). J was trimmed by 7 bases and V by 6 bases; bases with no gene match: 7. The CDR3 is CASSPTSGGGELFF. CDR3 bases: TGTGCCAGCAGCCCCACTAGCGGAGGCGGGGAGCTGTTTTTT.

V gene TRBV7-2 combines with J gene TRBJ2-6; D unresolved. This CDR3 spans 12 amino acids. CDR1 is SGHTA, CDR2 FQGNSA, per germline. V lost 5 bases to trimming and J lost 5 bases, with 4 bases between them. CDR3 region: CASSHWANVLTF. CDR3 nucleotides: TGTGCCAGCAGCCATTGGGCCAACGTCCTGACTTTC.

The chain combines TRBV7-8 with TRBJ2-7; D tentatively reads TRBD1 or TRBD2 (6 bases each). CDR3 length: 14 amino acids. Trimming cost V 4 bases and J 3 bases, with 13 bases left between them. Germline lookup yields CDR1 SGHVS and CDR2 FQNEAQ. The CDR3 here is CASSSQGGRYEQYF. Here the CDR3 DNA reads TGTGCCAGCAGCTCACAGGGAGGACGCTACGAGCAGTACTTC. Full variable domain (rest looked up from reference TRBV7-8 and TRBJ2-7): GAGVSQSPRYKVAKRGQDVALRCDPISGHVSLFWYQQALGQGPEFLTYFQNEAQLDKSGLPSDRFFAERPEGSVSTLKIQRTQQEDSAVYLCASSSQGGRYEQYFGPGTRLTVT.

CDR3 residues: CASSIGIRREQYF. Here the CDR3 DNA reads TGTGCCAGTAGTATCGGGATTCGGAGGGAGCAGTACTTC. The rearrangement links TRBV19 to TRBJ2-7; weak D call: TRBD2 (5 bases). This CDR3 is 13 amino acids long. Trimming cost V 3 bases and J 7 bases, with 13 bases left between them. Germline V gene lookup returns CDR1 LNHDA and CDR2 SQIVND (reference sequence). The full variable domain, with the rest looked up from reference TRBV19 and TRBJ2-7, is DGGITQSPKYLFRKEGQNVTLSCEQNLNHDAMYWYRQDPGQGLRLIYYSQIVNDFQKGDIAEGYSVSREKKESFPLTVTSAQKNPTAFYLCASSIGIRREQYFGPGTRLTVT.

The CDR3 loop is CSVDRRIYGYTF. CDR3 DNA sequence: TGCAGCGTTGACCGGCGGATCTATGGCTACACCTTC. This sequence joins TRBV29-1 and TRBJ1-2; D not resolved. Germline V gives CDR1 SQVTM, CDR2 ANQGSEA. This CDR3 contains 12 residues. Between the trimmed V and J ends, which lost 3 bases and 4 bases, there was a span of 9 bases.

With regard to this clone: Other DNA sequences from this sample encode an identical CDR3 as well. CDR3 loop: CASSPGTGYEQYF. The DNA of the CDR3 is TGTGCCAGCTCACCCGGGACTGGTTACGAGCAGTACTTC. V is TRBV18 and J is TRBJ2-7; D possibly corresponds to TRBD2 (6 bases). Germline assignment: CDR1 KGHSH and CDR2 LQKENI. Trimming pared 3 bases from V and 4 bases from J, leaving 10 bases between. This CDR3 region has 13 residues. Complete variable domain (other parts from reference TRBV18 and TRBJ2-7): NAGVMQNPRHLVRRRGQEARLRCSPMKGHSHVYWYRQLPEEGLKFMVYLQKENIIDESGMPKERFSAEFPKEGPSILRIQQVVRGDSAAYFCASSPGTGYEQYFGPGTRLTVT.

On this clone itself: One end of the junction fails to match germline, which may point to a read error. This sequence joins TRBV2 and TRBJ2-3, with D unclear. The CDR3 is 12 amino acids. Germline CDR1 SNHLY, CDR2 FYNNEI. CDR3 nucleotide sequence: TGTGCCAGCATTGAAAGAATTGATACGCAGTATTTT. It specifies CASIERIDTQYF.

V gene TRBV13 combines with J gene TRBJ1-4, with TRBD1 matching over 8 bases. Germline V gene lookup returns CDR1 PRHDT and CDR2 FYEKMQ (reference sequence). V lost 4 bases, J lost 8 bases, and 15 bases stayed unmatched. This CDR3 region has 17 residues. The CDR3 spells CASSSGAGGVSGEKLFF. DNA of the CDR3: TGTGCCAGCAGCTCAGGGGCAGGGGGCGTAAGTGGGGAAAAACTGTTTTTT.

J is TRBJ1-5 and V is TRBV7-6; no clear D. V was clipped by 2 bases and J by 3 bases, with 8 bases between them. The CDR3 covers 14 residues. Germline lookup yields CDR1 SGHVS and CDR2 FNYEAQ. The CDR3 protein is CASSLSGPNQPQHF. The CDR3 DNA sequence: TGTGCCAGCAGCTTATCTGGTCCCAATCAGCCCCAGCATTTT.

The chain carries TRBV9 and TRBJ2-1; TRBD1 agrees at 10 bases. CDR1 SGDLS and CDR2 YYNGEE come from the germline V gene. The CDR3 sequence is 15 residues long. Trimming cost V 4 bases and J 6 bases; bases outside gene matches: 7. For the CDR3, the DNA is TGTGCCAGCAGCAAGGGACAGGGGCGTAGCAATGAGCAGTTCTTC. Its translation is CASSKGQGRSNEQFF.

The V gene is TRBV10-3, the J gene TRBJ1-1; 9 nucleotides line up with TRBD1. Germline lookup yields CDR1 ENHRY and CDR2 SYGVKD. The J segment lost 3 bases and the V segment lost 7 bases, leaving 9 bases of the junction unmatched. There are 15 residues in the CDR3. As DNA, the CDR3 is TGTGCCATCAAAATTCCGGGACAGGGAGACACTGAAGCTTTCTTT. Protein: CAIKIPGQGDTEAFF.

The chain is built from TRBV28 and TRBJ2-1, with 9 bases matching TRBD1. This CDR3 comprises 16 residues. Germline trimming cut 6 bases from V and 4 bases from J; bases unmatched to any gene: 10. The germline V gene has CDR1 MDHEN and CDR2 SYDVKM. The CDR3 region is CASSRNYRGPYNEQFF. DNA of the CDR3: TGTGCCAGCAGCCGAAACTACAGGGGGCCTTACAATGAGCAGTTCTTC.

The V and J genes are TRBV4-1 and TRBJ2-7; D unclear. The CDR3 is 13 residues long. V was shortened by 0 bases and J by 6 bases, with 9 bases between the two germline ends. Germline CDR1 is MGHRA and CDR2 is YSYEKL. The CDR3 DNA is TGCGCCAGCAGCCAAGAGAGGTGGCGCGAGCAGTACTTC. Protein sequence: CASSQERWREQYF.

The CDR3 DNA reads TGCGCCAGCAGCCAAGAACCGGGGGCTGCAACTAATGAAAAACTGTTTTTT. It yields the protein CASSQEPGAATNEKLFF. This sequence joins TRBV4-1 and TRBJ1-4; the D gene is possibly TRBD1 (6 bases). The CDR3 is 17 amino acids. The germline CDR1 and CDR2 sequences are MGHRA and YSYEKL. Trimming pared 0 bases from V and 0 bases from J, leaving 11 bases between.

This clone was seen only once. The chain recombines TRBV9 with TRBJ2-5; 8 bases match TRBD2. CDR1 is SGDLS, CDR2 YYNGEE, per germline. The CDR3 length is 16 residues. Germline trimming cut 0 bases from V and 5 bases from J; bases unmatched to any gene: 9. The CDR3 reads CASSVDSGDWGETQYF. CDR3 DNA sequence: TGTGCCAGCAGCGTAGATAGCGGGGATTGGGGGGAGACCCAGTACTTC.

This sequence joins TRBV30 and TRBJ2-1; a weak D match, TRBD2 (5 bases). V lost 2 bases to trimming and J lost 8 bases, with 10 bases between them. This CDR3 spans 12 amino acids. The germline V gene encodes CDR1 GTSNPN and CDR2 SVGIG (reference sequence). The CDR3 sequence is CAWSTRADEQFF. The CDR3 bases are TGTGCCTGGAGTACGAGGGCGGATGAGCAGTTCTTC.

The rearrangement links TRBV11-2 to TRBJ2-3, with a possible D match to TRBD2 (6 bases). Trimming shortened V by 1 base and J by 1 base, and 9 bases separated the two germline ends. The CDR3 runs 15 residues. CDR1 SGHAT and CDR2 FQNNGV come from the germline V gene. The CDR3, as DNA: TGTGCCAGCAGCTTAGTCGCTAGCGGCACAGATACGCAGTATTTT. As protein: CASSLVASGTDTQYF.

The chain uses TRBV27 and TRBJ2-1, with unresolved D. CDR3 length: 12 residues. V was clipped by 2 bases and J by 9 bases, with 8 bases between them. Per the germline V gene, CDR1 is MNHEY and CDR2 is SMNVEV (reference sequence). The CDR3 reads CASSLIPGEQFF. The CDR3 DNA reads TGTGCCAGCAGTTTAATCCCGGGTGAGCAGTTCTTC.

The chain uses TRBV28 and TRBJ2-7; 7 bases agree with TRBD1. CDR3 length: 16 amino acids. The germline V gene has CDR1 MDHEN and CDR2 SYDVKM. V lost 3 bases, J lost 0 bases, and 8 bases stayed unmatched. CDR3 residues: CASSFPPDRPSYEQYF. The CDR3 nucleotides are TGTGCCAGCAGTTTCCCCCCGGACAGGCCCTCCTACGAGCAGTACTTC.